The 5 T cell receptor beta chains reported below all come from one sample, sequenced in a study of blood T cell repertoires in COVID-19. Sequenced by immunoSEQ multiplex PCR; TCRdb stores in-frame clones only, minus some. The data contain about 250,000 clones, around 86% of them singletons. Sequencing was done on a sample of PBMCs or T cells enriched from blood (not recorded which). The receptors were sampled from a woman between 45 and 65 years old who had recovered from COVID-19.

This clone was counted many times. The CDR3 DNA sequence: TGTGCCAGCAGCGTCGACCCTAGAGGATCCTACGAGCAGTACTTC. Its translation is CASSVDPRGSYEQYF. The chain uses TRBV5-4 and TRBJ2-7, with D hard to call. Germline V gene sequence: CDR1 SGHNT, CDR2 YYREEE (reference sequence). This CDR3 region has 15 residues. V lost 4 bases and J lost 1, with 15 bases in between.

This chain joins TRBV7-9 and TRBJ1-1; D possibly corresponds to TRBD1 (6 bases). This CDR3 has 14 residues. Trimming removed 6 bases at V and 4 bases at J, with 15 bases between. The V gene's germline CDR1 is SEHNR and CDR2 FQNEAQ (reference sequence). The CDR3 here is CASSYLDRITEAFF. For the CDR3, the DNA is TGTGCCAGCAGTTATTTAGACAGGATCACTGAAGCTTTCTTT.

V is TRBV7-6 and J is TRBJ2-3; D gene unclear. Germline V gene data show CDR1 as SGHVS and CDR2 as FNYEAQ. The CDR3 is 14 residues long. Trimming took off 8 bases at V and 1 base at J, with 13 bases between the two ends. The CDR3 loop reads CASSMMSGTDTQYF. CDR3 sequence (DNA): TGTGCCAGCTCTATGATGTCTGGCACAGATACGCAGTATTTT. The entire variable domain, with the rest obtained from reference TRBV7-6 and TRBJ2-3, is as follows: GAGVSQSPRYKVTKRGQDVALRCDPISGHVSLYWYRQALGQGPEFLTYFNYEAQQDKSGLPNDRFSAERPEGSISTLTIQRTEQRDSAMYRCASSMMSGTDTQYFGPGTRLTVL.

The V and J genes are TRBV19 and TRBJ1-3, with TRBD1 matching over 7 bases. Germline V gives CDR1 LNHDA, CDR2 SQIVND (reference sequence). The CDR3 extends over 15 amino acids. V lost 10 bases, J lost 1 base, and 10 bases stayed unmatched. The CDR3 DNA follows: TGTGCCACCAGACCGGGACAGTCTTCTGGAAACACCATATATTTT. Its protein is CATRPGQSSGNTIYF.

This clone was seen once. The gene calls are TRBV6-4 and TRBJ2-5, with D tentatively TRBD2 (5 bases). The CDR3 consists of 14 residues. From germline, CDR1 is MRHNA and CDR2 SNTAGT. V lost 8 bases and J 5 bases, leaving 18 bases between the germline ends. CDR3 nucleotide sequence: TGTGCCAGCTCCTCCGGGGTTGTGGTGGAGACCCAGTACTTC. It specifies CASSSGVVVETQYF.